This record looks at one T cell receptor (beta chain) sequence and its context. No antigen is known for it. Peripheral blood from each donor was collected in a volume of 9.5 to 10 milliliters. Isolation of PBMCs gave at least 7 million cells per sample. Sample-barcoded 5' priming and a J-beta primer mix drove a second PCR of roughly 7 to 11 cycles. Template switching added a 12-random-nucleotide identifier to every cDNA molecule. One entry per CDR3 protein results from TCRdb running MiXCR on the 5' RACE reads. The profile shows over a million distinct CDR3 sequences, approximately 42% of them singletons. The data were obtained in a study of blood T cells in healthy people across ages. Study outcomes and limitations: Expanded clonotype changes were possibly confounded by unknown donor CMV status.

The sequenced material came from blood. The TCR originated in a woman younger than 30 in good health.

CDR3 nucleotides: TGTGAGGGGAGGAGCACAGATACGCAGTATTTT. It encodes CEGRSTDTQYF. The V gene is TRBV7-9, the J gene TRBJ2-3, with a weak D call TRBD2 (6 bases). The germline V gene has CDR1 SEHNR and CDR2 FQNEAQ (reference sequence). This CDR3 comprises 11 residues.